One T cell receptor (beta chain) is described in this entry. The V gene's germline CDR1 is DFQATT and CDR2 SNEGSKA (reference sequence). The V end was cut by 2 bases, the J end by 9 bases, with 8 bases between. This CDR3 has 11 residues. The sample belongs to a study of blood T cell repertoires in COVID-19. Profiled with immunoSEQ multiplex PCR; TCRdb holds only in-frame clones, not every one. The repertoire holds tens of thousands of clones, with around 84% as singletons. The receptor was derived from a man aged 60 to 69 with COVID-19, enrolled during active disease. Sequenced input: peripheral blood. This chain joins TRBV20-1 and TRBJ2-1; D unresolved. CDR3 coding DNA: TGCAGTGCTAGAAGAACTTTTGAGCAGTTCTTC. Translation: CSARRTFEQFF.